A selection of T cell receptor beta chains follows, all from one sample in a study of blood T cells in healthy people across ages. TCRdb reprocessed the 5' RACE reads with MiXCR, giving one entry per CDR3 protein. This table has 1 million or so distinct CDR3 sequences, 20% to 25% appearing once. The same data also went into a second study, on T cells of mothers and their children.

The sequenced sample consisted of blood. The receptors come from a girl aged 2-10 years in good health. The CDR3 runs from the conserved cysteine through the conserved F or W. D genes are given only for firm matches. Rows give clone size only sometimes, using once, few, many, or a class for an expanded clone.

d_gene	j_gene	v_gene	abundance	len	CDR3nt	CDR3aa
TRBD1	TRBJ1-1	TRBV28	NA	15	TGTGCCAGCGAAATCCAGGGGGCCGTGAACACTGAAGCTTTCTTT	CASEIQGAVNTEAFF
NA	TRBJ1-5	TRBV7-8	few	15	TGTGCCAGCAGCCCTGCATGGGGTTCAGATCAGCCCCAGCATTTT	CASSPAWGSDQPQHF
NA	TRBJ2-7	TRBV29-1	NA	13	TGCAGCGTTGGGCGGAAACTCTCCTACGAGCAGTACTTC	CSVGRKLSYEQYF
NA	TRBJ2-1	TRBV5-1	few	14	TGCGCCAGCAGCTTTTTGGAGGTACACGGTGAGCAGTTCTTC	CASSFLEVHGEQFF
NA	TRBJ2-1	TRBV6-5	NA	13	TGTGCCACGGGGGTGGGGGAATACAATGAGCAGTTCTTC	CATGVGEYNEQFF
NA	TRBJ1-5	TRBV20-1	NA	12	TGCAGTGCTAGGGGCGGAGGAGAGCCCCAGCATTTT	CSARGGGEPQHF
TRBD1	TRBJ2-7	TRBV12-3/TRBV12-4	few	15	TGTGCCAGCAGCTCCTCTACCAGGGGGCTCTACGAGCAGTACTTC	CASSSSTRGLYEQYF
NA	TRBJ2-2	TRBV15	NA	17	TGTGCCACCAGCAGAGATCCAGGGATCTCGGGCACCGGGGAGCTGTTTTTT	CATSRDPGISGTGELFF
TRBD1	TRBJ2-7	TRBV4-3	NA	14	TGCGCCAGCGGCCAGGGGGACGGGCGCTACGAGCAGTACTTC	CASGQGDGRYEQYF
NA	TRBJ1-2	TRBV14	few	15	TGTGCCAGCAGCCAAGATCTCCAGGAATGGAGCGGCTACACCTTC	CASSQDLQEWSGYTF
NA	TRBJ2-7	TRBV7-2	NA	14	TGTGCCAGCAGCACCCCCGGAGGGGCCTACGAGCAGTACTTC	CASSTPGGAYEQYF
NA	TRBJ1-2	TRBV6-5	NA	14	TGTGCCAGCAGCTTAACAGGGAGCTTCTATGGCTACACCTTC	CASSLTGSFYGYTF
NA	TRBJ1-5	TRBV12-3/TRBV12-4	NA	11	TGTGCCAGCAGTTCTGGGGAGCCCCAGCATTTT	CASSSGEPQHF
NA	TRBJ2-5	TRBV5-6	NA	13	TGTGCCAGCACCAGGTCTCTAAAAGAGACCCAGTACTTC	CASTRSLKETQYF
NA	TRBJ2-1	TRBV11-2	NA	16	TGTGCCAGCAGCTTAGGTCTCATGGGGAACTACAATGAGCAGTTCTTC	CASSLGLMGNYNEQFF
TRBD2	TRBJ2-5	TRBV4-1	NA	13	TGCGCCAGCGGACTAGGGGCGTGGGAGACCCAGTACTTC	CASGLGAWETQYF
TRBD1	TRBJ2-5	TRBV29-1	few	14	TGCAGCGTTCTAATCCGGGACAGAAAAGAGACCCAGTACTTC	CSVLIRDRKETQYF
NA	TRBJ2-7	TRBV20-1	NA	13	TGCAGTGCTCTCCTTTCTGAGTCCTACGAGCAGTACTTC	CSALLSESYEQYF
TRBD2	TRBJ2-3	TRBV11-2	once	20	TGTGCCAGCAGCTTAGTTTCTCGTACTCAACTAGCGGGGGACACAGATACGCAGTATTTT	CASSLVSRTQLAGDTDTQYF
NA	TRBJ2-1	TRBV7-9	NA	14	TGTGCCAGCAGCTACCCGGGACTCTACAATGAGCAGTTCTTC	CASSYPGLYNEQFF
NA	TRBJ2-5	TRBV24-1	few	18	TGTGCCACCAGCGATTACCGGTCCAGAACGTCCATCCAAGAGACCCAGTACTTC	CATSDYRSRTSIQETQYF
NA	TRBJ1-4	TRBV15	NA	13	TGTGCCACCAGCTTTGGAGGTGATGAAAAACTGTTTTTT	CATSFGGDEKLFF
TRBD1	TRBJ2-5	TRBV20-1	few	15	TGCAGTGCTCCGATAGCTAGGACAGGGGAAGAGACCCAGTACTTC	CSAPIARTGEETQYF
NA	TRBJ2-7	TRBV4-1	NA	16	TGCGCCAGCAGCCAAGATGAAGACATCAGTACCTACGAGCAGTACTTC	CASSQDEDISTYEQYF
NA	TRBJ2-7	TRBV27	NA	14	TGTGCCAGCAGTTTATCGACGGATCCCTACGAGCAGTACTTC	CASSLSTDPYEQYF
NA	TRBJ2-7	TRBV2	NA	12	TGTGCCAGCAGTCCGAATGTCAACGAGCAGTACTTC	CASSPNVNEQYF